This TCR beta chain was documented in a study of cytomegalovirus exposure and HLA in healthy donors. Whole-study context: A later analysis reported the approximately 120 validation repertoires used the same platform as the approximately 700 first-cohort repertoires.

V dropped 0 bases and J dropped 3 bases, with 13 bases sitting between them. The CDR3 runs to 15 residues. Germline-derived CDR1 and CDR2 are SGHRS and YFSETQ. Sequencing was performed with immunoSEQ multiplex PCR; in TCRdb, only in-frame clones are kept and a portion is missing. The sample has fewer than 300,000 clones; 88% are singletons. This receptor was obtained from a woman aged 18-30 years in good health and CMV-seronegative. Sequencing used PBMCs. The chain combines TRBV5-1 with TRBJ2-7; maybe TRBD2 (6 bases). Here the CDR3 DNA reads TGCGCCAGCAGCTTGGAACTGGGAGCGGGCTACGAGCAGTACTTC. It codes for CASSLELGAGYEQYF.